This T cell receptor (beta chain) was sequenced for a study of blood T cell repertoires in COVID-19. The repertoire was sequenced with immunoSEQ multiplex PCR; TCRdb's copy has only in-frame clones and lacks some. The table records about 220,000 clones, 80% to 85% of them present only once. Material for sequencing was peripheral blood. The clonotype was recovered from a woman under 40 who had recovered from COVID-19.

CDR3 sequence (DNA): TGTGCCAGCAGTTCCGCGGGACTAGGCCAAGAGACCCAGTACTTC. It encodes CASSSAGLGQETQYF. J is TRBJ2-5 and V is TRBV6-5, with TRBD2 matching over 8 bases. Germline CDR1 and CDR2: MNHEY and SVGAGI. The CDR3 has 15 amino acids. V lost 4 bases to trimming and J lost 1 base; unmatched junction nucleotides: 5.